These 7 T cell receptor beta chains were all obtained from the same sample, sequenced in a study of cytomegalovirus exposure and HLA in healthy donors. The PCR ran on 60 Vbeta and 13 Jbeta primers. Here immunoSEQ multiplex PCR was the method, and the copy in TCRdb shows in-frame clones only, minus some. The data contain over 100,000 clones, around 70% of them singletons. Sequenced material: PBMCs. The receptors shown here come from a woman between 40 and 55 years old in good health and CMV-seropositive.

V and J are TRBV15 and TRBJ1-2, with D unclear. Germline lookup yields CDR1 LNHNV and CDR2 YYDKDF (reference sequence). The CDR3 extends over 14 amino acids. Trimming left V 0 bases short and J 3 bases short, with 8 bases between. The CDR3 DNA follows: TGTGCCACCAGCAGAGATTCAGAATACTATGGCTACACCTTC. Its protein product is CATSRDSEYYGYTF.

This clone has just one count. The V and J genes are TRBV6-6 and TRBJ2-7; the D gene is possibly TRBD1 (7 bases). The V gene lost 6 bases and the J gene lost 3 bases, with 18 bases spanning the gap. Germline V gene data show CDR1 as MNHNY and CDR2 as SVGAGI (reference sequence). This CDR3 is built from 15 residues. CDR3 DNA: TGTGCCAGCAGGAAGGGGCAGGGGGGCCGCTACGAGCAGTACTTC. Its translation is CASRKGQGGRYEQYF.

The V gene is TRBV7-9, the J gene TRBJ2-3; D perhaps matches TRBD1 (5 bases). This CDR3 has 17 amino acids. The V end lost 5 bases, the J end lost 0 bases, and 18 bases lay between the germline ends. The germline V gene encodes CDR1 SEHNR and CDR2 FQNEAQ (reference sequence). The chain's CDR3 is CASSPRQGPSSTDTQYF. For the CDR3, the DNA is TGTGCCAGCAGCCCTAGGCAGGGCCCCTCTAGCACAGATACGCAGTATTTT.

This chain uses TRBV18 with TRBJ2-3, with D possibly matching TRBD1 (5 bases). V shed 1 base and J shed 2 bases, with 10 bases lying between them. The germline gives CDR1 KGHSH, CDR2 LQKENI. CDR3 size: 15 residues. This chain's CDR3 is CASSPLAGITDTQYF. The CDR3 bases are TGTGCCAGCTCACCACTGGCAGGGATCACAGATACGCAGTATTTT.

The genes are TRBV6-6 and TRBJ2-1; 12 positions match TRBD2. Germline values: CDR1 MNHNY, CDR2 SVGAGI (reference sequence). The CDR3 is 15 amino acids. The junction had 8 bases not matched to a gene; V was cut back by 5 bases and J by 9 bases. The CDR3 sequence is CASSKLAGGGGEQFF. DNA for the CDR3: TGTGCCAGCAGTAAACTAGCGGGAGGAGGAGGTGAGCAGTTCTTC.

CDR3 nucleotide sequence: TGTGCCATCAGTGATACCACAGGGGGGGAGAATTCACCCCTCCACTTT. It translates to CAISDTTGGENSPLHF. The rearrangement joins TRBV10-3 to TRBJ1-6, with TRBD1 matching over 8 bases. V trimming: 3 bases; J trimming: 7 bases; junction bases outside the gene matches: 8. The germline V gene has CDR1 ENHRY and CDR2 SYGVKD. The CDR3 is 16 amino acids.

The chain links TRBV27 to TRBJ2-1; TRBD2 aligns across 11 bases. Germline V lookup: CDR1 MNHEY, CDR2 SMNVEV (reference sequence). The ends lost 6 bases at V and 8 bases at J; junction bases unmatched: 6. There are 14 residues in the CDR3. CDR3 nucleotides: TGTGCCAGCAGACTAGCGGGGGCTGTGGATGAGCAGTTCTTC. Residues: CASRLAGAVDEQFF.